One and the same sample provided the 17 T cell receptor beta chains below, sequenced in a study of control samples from healthy donors and cancer patients. This table comes from immunoSEQ multiplex PCR, and its TCRdb copy is limited to in-frame clones, with some not included. The sample shows under 110,000 clones, around 89% of them seen only once. The source material was blood. The receptors come from a man aged 25-45 years in good health.

The J gene is TRBJ2-5, the V gene TRBV5-8; unclear D gene. This CDR3 contains 12 residues. CDR1 and CDR2 (germline): SGHTS, YDEGEE. The V end was cut by 9 bases, the J end by 7 bases, with 16 bases between. CDR3 nucleotide sequence: TGTGCCACGACCAAGAACTTCTTGACCCAGTACTTC. Encoded protein: CATTKNFLTQYF.

The chain employs TRBV5-6 and TRBJ1-6; no firm D call. Trimming removed 3 bases from V and 8 bases from J, with 6 bases in between. This CDR3 is built from 12 residues. Germline CDR1 and CDR2: SGHDT and YYEEEE. CDR3 residues: CASSYWDSPLHF. In DNA form, the CDR3 reads TGTGCCAGCAGCTATTGGGATTCACCCCTCCACTTT.

J is TRBJ2-7 and V is TRBV4-3; maybe TRBD1 (7 bases). The CDR3 has 15 amino acids. Germline V gene lookup returns CDR1 LGHNA and CDR2 YSLEER. The V end lost 3 bases, the J end lost 2 bases, and 14 bases lay between the germline ends. The CDR3 protein is CASSQGVRGAYEQYF. DNA of the CDR3: TGCGCCAGCAGCCAGGGCGTCAGGGGGGCCTACGAGCAGTACTTC.

The V gene is TRBV18, the J gene TRBJ1-2; TRBD1 is a possible D gene (5 bases). The length of the CDR3 is 15 residues. Germline CDR1 reads KGHSH; CDR2 reads LQKENI. V gave up 3 bases and J gave up 3 bases, with 14 bases separating them. In nucleotides, the CDR3 is TGTGCCAGCTCACCCGAAACCGGGACGGACTATGGCTACACCTTC. This encodes CASSPETGTDYGYTF.

The chain is built from TRBV25-1 and TRBJ1-5; D might be TRBD1 (5 bases). CDR1 and CDR2 from the germline V gene are MGHDK and SYGVNS. The CDR3 loop spans 15 amino acids. Trimming removed 3 bases at V and 6 bases at J, with 15 bases between. CDR3 protein: CASSDSWGSAQPQHF. CDR3 sequence (DNA): TGTGCCAGCAGTGATTCATGGGGGTCGGCTCAGCCCCAGCATTTT. Complete variable domain (other parts from reference TRBV25-1 and TRBJ1-5): EADIYQTPRYLVIGTGKKITLECSQTMGHDKMYWYQQDPGMELHLIHYSYGVNSTEKGDLSSESTVSRIRTEHFPLTLESARPSHTSQYLCASSDSWGSAQPQHFGDGTRLSIL.

This clone was counted a single time. The chain couples TRBV19 to TRBJ1-2; D is perhaps TRBD1 (6 bases). Germline V CDR1 and CDR2: LNHDA, SQIVND (reference sequence). V lost 4 bases to trimming and J lost 7 bases, with 22 bases between them. The CDR3 covers 16 residues. The DNA for the CDR3 is TGTGCCAGTAGTAACAGTCCCTCAGGGTCAGGGGCTGGCTACACCTTC. Its protein is CASSNSPSGSGAGYTF.

The chain's CDR3 is CASSMGQGNEKLFF. CDR3 DNA sequence: TGTGCCAGCAGCATGGGACAGGGAAATGAAAAACTGTTTTTT. The rearrangement links TRBV7-9 to TRBJ1-4, with 9 bases identical to TRBD1. The CDR3 contains 14 residues. From germline, CDR1 is SEHNR and CDR2 FQNEAQ (reference sequence). V trimming: 5 bases; J trimming: 5 bases; junction bases outside the gene matches: 3.

The genes are TRBV4-2 and TRBJ1-1, with 7 bases matching TRBD1. J gave up 12 bases and V 0 bases, and 7 bases lay outside the gene matches. Germline V gene sequence: CDR1 LGHNA, CDR2 YNFKEQ. There are 13 residues in the CDR3. CDR3 nucleotide sequence: TGTGCCAGCAGCCAAGATGAAACAGGGGCACCTTTCTTT. It is translated as CASSQDETGAPFF.

This chain uses TRBV6-2 or TRBV6-3 with TRBJ2-3; D is perhaps TRBD2 (6 bases). The ends were cut back, 3 bases at V and 6 bases at J, with 10 bases in the middle. The CDR3 runs to 13 residues. Germline loops: CDR1 MNHEY, CDR2 SVGEGT. Written as DNA, the CDR3 is TGTGCCAGCAGTTATTTGGGGAGGGATACGCAGTATTTT. Amino acid sequence: CASSYLGRDTQYF.

This chain uses TRBV7-2 with TRBJ2-5; D unresolved. Germline assignment: CDR1 SGHTA and CDR2 FQGNSA. V was pared by 5 bases and J by 2 bases, with 6 bases between. This CDR3 has 12 amino acids. The CDR3 reads CASSPVQETQYF. The CDR3 nucleotides are TGTGCCAGCAGCCCCGTTCAAGAGACCCAGTACTTC. The whole variable domain, filled in from reference TRBV7-2 and TRBJ2-5, reads GAGVSQSPSNKVTEKGKDVELRCDPISGHTALYWYRQSLGQGLEFLIYFQGNSAPDKSGLPSDRFSAERTGGSVSTLTIQRTQQEDSAVYLCASSPVQETQYFGPGTRLLVL.

This chain uses TRBV2 with TRBJ1-1; D unclear. The V end was cut by 2 bases, the J end by 0 bases, with 10 bases between. This CDR3 contains 15 residues. CDR1 and CDR2 (germline): SNHLY, FYNNEI. Written as DNA, the CDR3 is TGTGCCAGCAGTGAATCTCATCGAATGAACACTGAAGCTTTCTTT. Translating gives CASSESHRMNTEAFF.

This clone has just one count. The CDR3 loop reads CASSPDRGGETQYF. In DNA form, the CDR3 reads TGTGCCAGCAGTCCCGACAGGGGTGGAGAGACCCAGTACTTC. The rearrangement joins TRBV21-1 to TRBJ2-5; the table's TRBD1 call for D was not verified on the DNA. TRBV21-1 is a pseudogene segment. This CDR3 comprises 14 residues.

This clone was observed once. The genes are TRBV20-1 and TRBJ2-5; no clear D gene. Per the germline V gene, CDR1 is DFQATT and CDR2 is SNEGSKA (reference sequence). This CDR3 contains 11 residues. The CDR3 region has the DNA TGCAGCGCAGGACCCGCCAGGACCCAGTACTTC. It encodes CSAGPARTQYF.

The J gene is TRBJ2-5, the V gene TRBV3-1 (or the pseudogene TRBV3-2); tentatively, D is TRBD1 or TRBD2 (6 bases each). The CDR3 has 17 amino acids. Trimming removed 5 bases from V and 5 bases from J, with 24 bases in between. CDR1 and CDR2 from the germline V gene are LGHDT and YNNKEL (reference sequence). CDR3: CASSEPESGAAGETQYF. CDR3 coding DNA: TGTGCCAGCAGCGAACCCGAGTCGGGGGCCGCGGGTGAGACCCAGTACTTC.

CDR3 sequence: CASSLPGGARSGYTF. The CDR3 DNA sequence: TGTGCCAGTAGTCTCCCAGGGGGCGCAAGATCCGGCTACACCTTC. The chain is built from TRBV19 and TRBJ1-2; 8 bases align to TRBD1. Germline V lookup: CDR1 LNHDA, CDR2 SQIVND (reference sequence). Trimming at V came to 5 bases and at J to 8 bases, leaving 13 bases not matched to a gene. CDR3 length equals 15 residues.

The J gene is TRBJ1-1, the V gene TRBV7-9; TRBD1 might be the D (5 bases). CDR3 length: 13 residues. V was pared by 0 bases and J by 3 bases, with 5 bases between. Germline CDR1 SEHNR, CDR2 FQNEAQ (reference sequence). The CDR3 reads CASSLAGDTEAFF. CDR3 nucleotide sequence: TGTGCCAGCAGCTTAGCAGGGGACACTGAAGCTTTCTTT.

This chain connects TRBV19 to TRBJ1-1; a possible D gene is TRBD1 (6 bases). Trimming left V 0 bases short and J 1 base short, with 6 bases between. This CDR3 contains 14 residues. Per the germline V gene, CDR1 is LNHDA and CDR2 is SQIVND (reference sequence). CDR3 DNA sequence: TGTGCCAGTAGTATAGACAGGGGGAACACTGAAGCTTTCTTT. Its translation: CASSIDRGNTEAFF.